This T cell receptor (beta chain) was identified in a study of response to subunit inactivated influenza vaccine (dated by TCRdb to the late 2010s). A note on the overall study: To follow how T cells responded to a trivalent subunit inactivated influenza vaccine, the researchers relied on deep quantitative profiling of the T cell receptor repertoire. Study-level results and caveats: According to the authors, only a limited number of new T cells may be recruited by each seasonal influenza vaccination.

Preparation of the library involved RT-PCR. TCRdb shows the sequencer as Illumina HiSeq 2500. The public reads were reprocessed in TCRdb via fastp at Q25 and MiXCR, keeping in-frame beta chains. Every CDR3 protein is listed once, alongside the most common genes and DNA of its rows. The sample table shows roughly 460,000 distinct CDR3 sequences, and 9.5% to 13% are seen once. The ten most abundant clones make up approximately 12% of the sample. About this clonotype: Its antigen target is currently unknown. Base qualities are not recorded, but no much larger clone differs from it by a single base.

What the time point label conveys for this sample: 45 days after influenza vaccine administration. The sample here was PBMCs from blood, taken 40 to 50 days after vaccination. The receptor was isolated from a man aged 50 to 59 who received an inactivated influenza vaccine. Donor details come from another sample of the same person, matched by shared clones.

The CDR3 protein is CASRPWGHMNTEAFF. In nucleotides, the sequence is TGCGCCAGCAGGCCTTGGGGACACATGAACACTGAAGCTTTCTTT. The chain is encoded by TRBV5-1 joined to TRBJ1-1; a tentative D call is TRBD1 (6 bases match). Trimming costs V 5 bases and J 0 bases, and their ends lie 14 bases apart. The CDR3 has 15 amino acids, counting the end cysteine and phenylalanine. Kept here is only the CDR3 DNA, which spans 45 bases and is read in frame from base 1. CDR1 and CDR2, per the germline V gene, are SGHRS and YFSETQ.